These T cell receptor beta chains were read from a single sample in a study of neurological immune-mediated disorders. TCRdb re-called the 5' RACE reads with MiXCR, one entry per CDR3 protein. The sample records tens of thousands of distinct CDR3 sequences, 3.5% to 5.5% being singletons. Sequencing input: PBMCs. The receptors were gathered from an older woman with multiple sclerosis. The CDR3 runs from the conserved cysteine through the conserved F or W. D genes are given only for firm matches. The size field reads how often the clone was seen (once, few, many) or a class if it is expanded.

CDR3aa,CDR3nt,abundance,j_gene,d_gene,v_gene
CASSTSDTQYF,TGTGCCAGCAGTACATCAGATACGCAGTATTTT,many,TRBJ2-3,NA,TRBV28
CSASGLAGSYNEQFF,TGCAGTGCTAGCGGACTAGCGGGCTCCTACAATGAGCAGTTCTTC,many,TRBJ2-1,TRBD2,TRBV20-1
CASSLSVTSGVTQYF,TGTGCCAGCAGCTTATCCGTCACTAGCGGGGTTACGCAGTATTTT,many,TRBJ2-3,TRBD2,TRBV7-8
CASTGRDDRYEQYF,TGTGCCAGCACCGGACGGGACGATCGTTACGAGCAGTACTTC,many,TRBJ2-7,NA,TRBV25-1
CASSKRPDRGDIEQYF,TGTGCCAGCAGCAAAAGACCAGACCGGGGGGATATCGAGCAGTACTTC,many,TRBJ2-7,NA,TRBV21-1
CSASSSYSPLHF,TGCAGTGCTAGTAGTAGTTATTCACCCCTCCACTTT,many,TRBJ1-6,NA,TRBV20-1
CASSLEGSGVNEQFF,TGCGCCAGCAGCTTGGAAGGTAGCGGGGTCAATGAGCAGTTCTTC,many,TRBJ2-1,TRBD2,TRBV5-1
CASSGRDPKNIQYF,TGCGCCAGCAGCGGCCGGGACCCCAAAAACATTCAGTACTTC,many,TRBJ2-4,NA,TRBV4-1
CASRGQGYTEAFF,TGTGCCAGCAGAGGACAGGGGTACACTGAAGCTTTCTTT,many,TRBJ1-1,TRBD1,TRBV28
CASSMGTSGSQETQYF,TGTGCCAGCAGCATGGGGACTAGCGGGAGCCAAGAGACCCAGTACTTC,many,TRBJ2-5,TRBD2,TRBV3-1
CASSSRQGPNTEAFF,TGCGCCAGCAGCTCACGACAGGGACCGAACACTGAAGCTTTCTTT,many,TRBJ1-1,TRBD1,TRBV5-1
CASSHRSGRGSGNTIYF,TGTGCCAGCAGTCACAGGAGTGGCCGAGGCTCTGGAAACACCATATATTTT,many,TRBJ1-3,NA,TRBV6-5
CSASSNDFSPGPTDTQYF,TGCAGTGCTAGCTCAAACGACTTTTCGCCCGGTCCCACAGATACGCAGTATTTT,many,TRBJ2-3,NA,TRBV20-1
CASSSGTGSHNQPQHF,TGTGCCAGCAGTTCGGGGACAGGGAGCCACAATCAGCCCCAGCATTTT,many,TRBJ1-5,TRBD1,TRBV12-3/TRBV12-4
CASSLDRVGEKLFF,TGTGCCAGCAGTCTCGACAGGGTGGGAGAAAAACTGTTTTTT,many,TRBJ1-4,TRBD1,TRBV27
CASSHGTGLNQPQHF,TGTGCCAGCAGCCACGGGACAGGGCTTAATCAGCCCCAGCATTTT,many,TRBJ1-5,TRBD1,TRBV6-1
CASSNRVPTEAFF,TGTGCCAGCAGTAACAGGGTGCCCACTGAAGCTTTCTTT,many,TRBJ1-1,NA,TRBV28
CASSPFGQKETQYF,TGTGCCAGCAGCCCGTTCGGGCAGAAAGAGACCCAGTACTTC,many,TRBJ2-5,NA,TRBV7-2
CASRLAGGRTGELFF,TGTGCCAGCAGGCTAGCGGGGGGGCGAACCGGGGAGCTGTTTTTT,many,TRBJ2-2,TRBD2,TRBV6-1
CASSLERAGSPLHF,TGTGCCAGCAGCTTAGAAAGGGCTGGTTCACCCCTCCACTTT,many,TRBJ1-6,NA,TRBV7-6
CASSLAELAAFYEQYF,TGTGCCAGCAGCTTGGCGGAACTAGCGGCTTTCTACGAGCAGTACTTC,many,TRBJ2-7,TRBD2,TRBV5-5
CASSLGGGAQDTQYF,TGTGCCAGCAGTTTAGGAGGGGGGGCCCAAGATACGCAGTATTTT,many,TRBJ2-3,NA,TRBV12-3/TRBV12-4
CSALAGAVGELFF,TGCAGCGCTCTAGCGGGGGCCGTCGGGGAGCTGTTTTTT,many,TRBJ2-2,TRBD2,TRBV29-1
CASRWGYEQYF,TGTGCCAGCCGATGGGGATACGAGCAGTACTTC,many,TRBJ2-7,NA,TRBV27